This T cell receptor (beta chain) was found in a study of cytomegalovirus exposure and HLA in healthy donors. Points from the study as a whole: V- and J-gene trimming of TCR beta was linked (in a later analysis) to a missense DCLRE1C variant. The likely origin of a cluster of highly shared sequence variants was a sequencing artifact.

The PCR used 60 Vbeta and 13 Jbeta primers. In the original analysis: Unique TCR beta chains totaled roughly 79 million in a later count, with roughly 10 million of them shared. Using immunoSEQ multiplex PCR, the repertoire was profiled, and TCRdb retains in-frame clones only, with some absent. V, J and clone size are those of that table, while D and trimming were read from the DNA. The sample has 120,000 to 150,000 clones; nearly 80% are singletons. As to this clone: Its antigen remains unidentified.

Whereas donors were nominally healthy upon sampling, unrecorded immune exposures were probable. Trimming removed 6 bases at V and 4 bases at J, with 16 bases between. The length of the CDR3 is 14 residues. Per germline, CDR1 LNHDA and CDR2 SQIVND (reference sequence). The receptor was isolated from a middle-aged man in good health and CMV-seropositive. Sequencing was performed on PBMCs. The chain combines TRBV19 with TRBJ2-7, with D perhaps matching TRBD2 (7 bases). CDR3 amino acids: CASRSSGGTYEQYF. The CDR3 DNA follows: TGTGCCAGTAGGTCATCCGGGGGGACATACGAGCAGTACTTC.